The 23 T cell receptor beta chains below were found in one sample sequenced in a study of cytomegalovirus exposure and HLA in healthy donors. 60 Vbeta and 13 Jbeta primers were used in PCR. Sequenced by immunoSEQ multiplex PCR; TCRdb stores in-frame clones only, minus some. The sample holds fewer than 150,000 clones, about four fifths seen once. The source material was PBMCs. These receptors were collected from a man aged 25-40 years in good health.

The rearrangement joins TRBV19 to TRBJ1-5; D not certain. The germline CDR1 and CDR2 sequences are LNHDA and SQIVND (reference sequence). The V and J ends lost 1 base and 3 bases respectively, with 7 bases between them. The CDR3 is 14 amino acids. CDR3 nucleotide sequence: TGTGCCAGTAGTATAGTTGTGGCCAATCAGCCCCAGCATTTT. This codes for CASSIVVANQPQHF. Full variable domain (remainder filled in from reference TRBV19 and TRBJ1-5): DGGITQSPKYLFRKEGQNVTLSCEQNLNHDAMYWYRQDPGQGLRLIYYSQIVNDFQKGDIAEGYSVSREKKESFPLTVTSAQKNPTAFYLCASSIVVANQPQHFGDGTRLSIL.

This clone was recorded once. V usage is TRBV9 and J usage is TRBJ2-1; 14 nucleotides match TRBD2. This CDR3 is built from 18 residues. V was clipped by 2 bases and J by 0 bases; unmatched bases: 4. In germline, CDR1 is SGDLS, CDR2 YYNGEE. The CDR3 DNA reads as TGTGCCAGCAGCGTTAAGGGACTAGCGGGAGCCTCCTACAATGAGCAGTTCTTC. This translates into CASSVKGLAGASYNEQFF.

This clone was counted between two and nine times. The CDR3 loop is CASSRTSKDTQYF. The DNA of the CDR3 is TGCGCCAGCAGCAGGACTAGTAAAGATACGCAGTATTTT. The J gene is TRBJ2-3, the V gene TRBV5-1; 7 positions agree with TRBD2. The germline V gene encodes CDR1 SGHRS and CDR2 YFSETQ. With 4 bases clipped from V and 5 bases from J, the junction kept 4 bases outside the gene matches. The CDR3 totals 13 residues.

The rearrangement links TRBV25-1 to TRBJ2-7, with 8 bases matching TRBD1. This CDR3 spans 14 amino acids. Germline trimming cut 4 bases from V and 2 bases from J; bases unmatched to any gene: 4. Germline-derived CDR1 and CDR2 are MGHDK and SYGVNS. This CDR3 reads CASSVGTGPYEQYF. The CDR3 nucleotides are TGTGCCAGCAGTGTCGGGACAGGTCCCTACGAGCAGTACTTC.

CDR3 sequence (DNA): TGCGCCAGCAGCTTGACACCGGATCTATCCTACAATGAGCAGTTCTTC. It yields the protein CASSLTPDLSYNEQFF. The chain employs TRBV4-1 and TRBJ2-1; D gene uncertain. CDR3 length: 16 amino acids. Deletions cut 5 bases from V and 1 base from J, with 15 bases between. Germline V gene data show CDR1 as MGHRA and CDR2 as YSYEKL.

This chain's CDR3 is CASSSTGGRNIQYF. The CDR3 DNA reads TGTGCCAGCAGCTCCACGGGGGGGAGAAACATTCAGTACTTC. This sequence joins TRBV7-9 and TRBJ2-4; 8 bases agree with TRBD2. Germline CDR1 SEHNR, CDR2 FQNEAQ (reference sequence). Trimming took 4 bases from V and 6 from J; bases not matched to a gene: 5. This CDR3 region has 14 residues.

The CDR3 nucleotides are TGTGCCAGCAGGGGGGCGGAGTCCTACGAGCAGTACTTC. This codes for CASRGAESYEQYF. This chain connects TRBV7-9 to TRBJ2-7, with D perhaps matching TRBD1 (6 bases). The germline V and J ends were trimmed by 6 bases and 1 base, with 10 bases remaining between them. The CDR3 contains 13 residues. Germline-derived CDR1 and CDR2 are SEHNR and FQNEAQ (reference sequence).

This sequence joins TRBV5-1 and TRBJ2-4, with D possibly TRBD2 on 6 matching bases. V dropped 1 base and J dropped 7 bases, with 9 bases sitting between them. The CDR3 is 13 amino acids. Germline CDR1 reads SGHRS; CDR2 reads YFSETQ. The DNA for the CDR3 is TGCGCCAGCAGCTTGACGGGACTCAACATTCAGTACTTC. It codes for CASSLTGLNIQYF.

The V gene is TRBV27, the J gene TRBJ2-3, with TRBD2 as a possible D gene (5 bases). The CDR3 extends over 15 amino acids. In germline, CDR1 is MNHEY, CDR2 SMNVEV (reference sequence). The V end was cut by 5 bases, the J end by 3 bases, with 15 bases between. The CDR3 loop reads CASSKGPRGTDTQYF. The CDR3 DNA is TGTGCCAGCAGTAAGGGCCCCCGGGGAACAGATACGCAGTATTTT.

The chain recombines TRBV11-2 with TRBJ2-7, with 14 bases fitting TRBD2. Per the germline V gene, CDR1 is SGHAT and CDR2 is FQNNGV. V gave up 4 bases and J gave up 7 bases; unmatched junction bases: 12. CDR3 length equals 17 residues. DNA for the CDR3: TGTGCCAGCAGCTCGATTCAGGGACTAGCGGGAGCGGGTGAGCAGTACTTC. It specifies CASSSIQGLAGAGEQYF.

For this clone: Germline and junction disagree at one end, which may indicate a read error. The same CDR3 also results from other DNA sequences found in this sample. V is TRBV15 and J is TRBJ1-1, with 7 bases identical to TRBD1. The CDR3 loop spans 15 amino acids. Germline CDR1 is LNHNV and CDR2 is YYDKDF (reference sequence). In nucleotides, the CDR3 is TGTGCCACTAGCAACCTACAAACAGGGGTACTTGAAGCTTTCTTT. This codes for CATSNLQTGVLEAFF.

The chain recombines TRBV27 with TRBJ2-3; 11 bases are shared with TRBD1. This CDR3 has 13 residues. J gave up 6 bases and V 8 bases, and 4 bases lay outside the gene matches. Germline values: CDR1 MNHEY, CDR2 SMNVEV (reference sequence). Written as DNA, the CDR3 is TGTGCCAGCGGGGACAGGGGGGCCGATACGCAGTATTTT. It translates to CASGDRGADTQYF.

The CDR3 reads CASSLDSYGYTF. DNA of the CDR3: TGTGCCAGCAGCCTGGACTCCTATGGCTACACCTTC. The chain joins TRBV5-4 to TRBJ1-2; D not certain. V was clipped by 4 bases and J by 4 bases, with 8 bases between them. This CDR3 comprises 12 residues. Germline-derived CDR1 and CDR2 are SGHNT and YYREEE (reference sequence).

V is TRBV5-5 and J is TRBJ2-1; 7 bases agree with TRBD2. V dropped 4 bases and J dropped 2; count of bases not matched to a gene: 9. CDR3 length equals 16 residues. CDR1 and CDR2 from the germline V gene are SGHKS and YYEKEE (reference sequence). In DNA form, the CDR3 reads TGTGCCAGCAGCCAAAGTAGCGGGCCCGCCTACAATGAGCAGTTCTTC. It translates to CASSQSSGPAYNEQFF.

Only a few counts were recorded for this clone. This chain uses TRBV28 with TRBJ2-3; 7 bases line up with TRBD2. The germline V gene encodes CDR1 MDHEN and CDR2 SYDVKM. The V and J ends lost 0 bases and 0 bases, in that order; junction bases with no gene match: 18. The CDR3 has 21 amino acids. In DNA, the CDR3 is TGTGCCAGCAGTTTATGGCTTGACGTGGGAGCTAGCGGAAGAAGCACAGATACGCAGTATTTT. Its protein is CASSLWLDVGASGRSTDTQYF.

This clone was found once. The chain is built from TRBV7-9 and TRBJ2-4, with D possibly matching TRBD2 (5 bases). Germline V gene data show CDR1 as SEHNR and CDR2 as FQNEAQ (reference sequence). The CDR3 contains 14 residues. V lost 0 bases and J lost 7, with 10 bases in between. The CDR3 is CASSLAGAANIQYF. CDR3 coding DNA: TGTGCCAGCAGCTTAGCGGGAGCGGCGAACATTCAGTACTTC.

The chain recombines TRBV4-3 with TRBJ2-5; 7 bases are a match to TRBD2. The J call may not be correct, given that the DNA end is closer to TRBJ2-7. This CDR3 contains 17 residues. Germline CDR1 is LGHNA and CDR2 is YSLEER. Here the CDR3 DNA reads TGCGCCAGCAGCCAAGACCCCCCGTCAGCGGGATACTACGAGCAGTACTTC. Amino acid sequence: CASSQDPPSAGYYEQYF.

On this clone itself: Sequence at one end of the junction differs from germline and may be a read error. DNA for the CDR3: TGTGCCAGCAGCGTAGCAGACAGCCCTAACGAAAAACTGTTTTTT. Translation gives CASSVADSPNEKLFF. The rearrangement uses TRBV9 and TRBJ1-4, with D possibly TRBD1 on 5 matching bases. The CDR3 sequence is 15 residues long. Germline V gene sequence: CDR1 SGDLS, CDR2 YYNGEE.

The chain has TRBV2 and TRBJ2-5; no clear D. The germline V gene encodes CDR1 SNHLY and CDR2 FYNNEI. CDR3 length: 11 amino acids. V was shortened by 6 bases and J by 5 bases, with 7 bases between the two germline ends. CDR3 coding DNA: TGTGCCAGCAGCACCCGGGAGACCCAGTACTTC. Protein: CASSTRETQYF. Filled out from reference TRBV2 and TRBJ2-5, the complete variable domain reads EPEVTQTPSHQVTQMGQEVILRCVPISNHLYFYWYRQILGQKVEFLVSFYNNEISEKSEIFDDQFSVERPDGSNFTLKIRSTKLEDSAMYFCASSTRETQYFGPGTRLLVL.

This clone is labeled medium-sized. J is TRBJ1-5 and V is TRBV6-5, with D perhaps TRBD1 (5 bases). The CDR3 contains 15 residues. Germline CDR1 MNHEY, CDR2 SVGAGI. V was cut by 5 bases and J by 4 bases, with 15 bases left in between. The CDR3, as DNA: TGTGCCAGCAGTGGTAGGCAGGGTTCAAATCAGCCCCAGCATTTT. Protein sequence: CASSGRQGSNQPQHF.

The chain carries TRBV18 and TRBJ2-2; possibly TRBD2 for D (5 bases). The CDR3 loop spans 13 amino acids. V lost 4 bases and J 7 bases, leaving 10 bases between the germline ends. Germline CDR1 KGHSH, CDR2 LQKENI. CDR3 nucleotide sequence: TGTGCCAGCTCACGGAGTGAGGGCGGGGAGCTGTTTTTT. The encoded protein is CASSRSEGGELFF. The full variable domain, rest sourced from reference TRBV18 and TRBJ2-2, is NAGVMQNPRHLVRRRGQEARLRCSPMKGHSHVYWYRQLPEEGLKFMVYLQKENIIDESGMPKERFSAEFPKEGPSILRIQQVVRGDSAAYFCASSRSEGGELFFGEGSRLTVL.

The rearrangement links TRBV18 to TRBJ2-5; possibly TRBD1 for D (6 bases). V was trimmed by 3 bases and J by 3 bases, leaving 8 bases between them. Germline assignment: CDR1 KGHSH and CDR2 LQKENI. CDR3 length: 13 amino acids. In nucleotides, the CDR3 is TGTGCCAGCTCACCGGCAGGGGAAGAGACCCAGTACTTC. Translated: CASSPAGEETQYF.

This sequence joins TRBV7-9 and TRBJ1-2, with 7 bases lining up with TRBD1. CDR3 size: 13 residues. J was trimmed by 6 bases and V by 0 bases; bases with no gene match: 1. Germline CDR1 reads SEHNR; CDR2 reads FQNEAQ (reference sequence). The CDR3 DNA sequence: TGTGCCAGCAGCTTAGCCGGGACAGATGGCTACACCTTC. Protein product: CASSLAGTDGYTF. Full variable domain (outside the CDR3, taken from reference TRBV7-9 and TRBJ1-2): DTGVSQNPRHKITKRGQNVTFRCDPISEHNRLYWYRQTLGQGPEFLTYFQNEAQLEKSRLLSDRFSAERPKGSFSTLEIQRTEQGDSAMYLCASSLAGTDGYTFGSGTRLTVV.